The clone carrying this TCR beta chain has a count of ten or more. Its cognate antigen is unknown. The V gene lost 7 bases and the J gene lost 7 bases, with 25 bases spanning the gap. The CDR3 has 16 amino acids. CDR1 and CDR2 from the germline V gene are ENHRY and SYGVKD. The data originate from a study of identical twins. Donors uniformly comprised healthy Caucasians. Study-level points and caveats: The study found weaker excess twin sharing in beta out-of-frame sequences. Beta clonotypes that were abundant in cord blood contained fewer insertions, a pattern absent from memory repertoires.

Carrying unique molecular identifiers, the cDNA also gained a universal primer site through template switching. TCRdb re-called the 5' RACE reads with MiXCR, one entry per CDR3 protein. This sample yields hundreds of thousands of distinct CDR3 sequences, of which roughly a tenth are seen a single time; 5.1% belongs to the top ten. The rearrangement joins TRBV10-3 to TRBJ1-2; a weak D match, TRBD1 (5 bases). This TCR came from a woman under 30 in good health. Material for sequencing was memory (CD45RO+) T cells sorted from blood. This chain's CDR3 is CAINSGSSLPGPGYTF. The CDR3 DNA reads as TGTGCCATCAACTCAGGCTCATCCCTCCCGGGGCCTGGCTACACCTTC.